Given below is one T cell receptor (beta chain) in context. What it recognizes is unknown. This record belongs to a study of CD8 T cells in Susac syndrome. Overall study results and limits: As acknowledged by the study, its TCR sequencing and HLA analysis included a relatively small number of individuals.

This CDR3 is 13 amino acids long. Germline V gives CDR1 MNHNS, CDR2 SASEGT. Trimming took off 6 bases at V and 5 bases at J, with 13 bases between the two ends. Random hexamers served to reverse transcribe roughly 0.45 to 1 ug RNA. Each CDR3 protein gets one entry after TCRdb re-called the immunoSEQ multiplex PCR reads with MiXCR. The repertoire consists of 200,000 or so distinct CDR3 sequences, with about 94% occurring once and the leading ten covering under 0.095%. The chain recombines TRBV6-1 with TRBJ1-1, with a possible D match to TRBD1 (6 bases). Sequenced: CD4+ T cells from PBMCs. The TCR was taken from a human donor with multiple sclerosis. The DNA of the CDR3 is TGTGCCAGCAGAAACAGGGATGGGACTGAAGCTTTCTTT. It translates to CASRNRDGTEAFF.